The next 28 T cell receptor beta chains were all read from a single sample in a study of response to subunit inactivated influenza vaccine. TCRdb processed the RT-PCR reads anew with MiXCR; each CDR3 protein has one entry. The data show about 500,000 distinct CDR3 sequences, about 15% seen once. The sequencing here drew on CD4+ T cells sorted from PBMCs, taken less than 30 months after vaccination. The receptors come from a man between 50 and 69 years old who received an inactivated influenza vaccine.

Ten or more counts support this clonotype. The genes are TRBV7-9 and TRBJ2-3; TRBD2 agrees at 7 bases. Germline CDR1 and CDR2: SEHNR and FQNEAQ (reference sequence). The CDR3 consists of 16 residues. The V gene end was trimmed by 5 bases and the J gene end by 0 bases; junction bases not matched to a gene: 8. The CDR3 reads CASSPQAGRSTDTQYF. CDR3 nucleotides: TGTGCCAGCAGCCCTCAAGCGGGGAGGAGCACAGATACGCAGTATTTT.

This clonotype was observed many times. The gene calls are TRBV11-1 and TRBJ2-1, with TRBD2 matching 14 bases. Germline loops: CDR1 SGHAT, CDR2 FQDESV (reference sequence). V lost 5 bases and J lost 8; bases outside the gene matches: 5. The CDR3 totals 15 residues. CDR3 region: CASSPGLAGVDEQFF. CDR3 bases: TGTGCCAGCAGCCCGGGACTAGCGGGAGTAGATGAGCAGTTCTTC.

The chain couples TRBV20-1 to TRBJ2-1; D might be TRBD2 (6 bases). The CDR3 spans 15 residues. Germline V CDR1 and CDR2: DFQATT, SNEGSKA (reference sequence). V was cut by 2 bases and J by 4 bases, with 15 bases left in between. The CDR3: CSARPTGTGYNEQFF. CDR3 coding DNA: TGCAGTGCTAGACCTACCGGGACTGGTTACAATGAGCAGTTCTTC.

This clonotype was counted only a few times. The gene calls are TRBV7-2 and TRBJ2-1, with 11 positions matching TRBD2. The CDR3 is 17 amino acids. Germline lookup yields CDR1 SGHTA and CDR2 FQGNSA. The J segment lost 0 bases and the V segment lost 3 bases, leaving 4 bases of the junction unmatched. The CDR3 nucleotides read TGTGCCAGCAGCTTCCGACTAGCGGGGTACTCCTACAATGAGCAGTTCTTC. Protein: CASSFRLAGYSYNEQFF.

The V and J genes are TRBV6-5 and TRBJ1-4; tentatively, D is TRBD1 (6 bases). Trimming left V 1 base short and J 8 bases short, with 11 bases between. Germline CDR1 is MNHEY and CDR2 is SVGAGI. This CDR3 contains 14 residues. The CDR3 reads CASSYWRGSEKLFF. The CDR3 DNA follows: TGTGCCAGCAGTTACTGGAGGGGGAGCGAAAAACTGTTTTTT.

This clonotype showed up just a few times. The chain uses TRBV20-1 and TRBJ2-1; D gene uncertain. Germline V gene lookup returns CDR1 DFQATT and CDR2 SNEGSKA (reference sequence). V lost 6 bases and J lost 5, with 8 bases in between. This CDR3 comprises 11 residues. CDR3 residues: CSARWDNEQFF. CDR3 in DNA: TGCAGTGCCAGGTGGGACAATGAGCAGTTCTTC.

The CDR3 protein is CATSRTPLESDTQYF. The CDR3 bases are TGTGCCACCAGCAGAACTCCCTTGGAGTCTGATACGCAGTATTTT. The genes are TRBV15 and TRBJ2-3, with D uncertain. This CDR3 has 15 residues. Germline V gives CDR1 LNHNV, CDR2 YYDKDF (reference sequence). V lost 2 bases, J lost 6 bases, and 15 bases lay in between.

The genes are TRBV20-1 and TRBJ2-5; D perhaps matches TRBD1 (5 bases). The CDR3 has 14 amino acids. In germline, CDR1 is DFQATT, CDR2 SNEGSKA (reference sequence). Trimming removed 6 bases from V and 5 bases from J, with 19 bases in between. Here the CDR3 DNA reads TGCAGTGCCAAATACAACAGGTCTCCGGAGACCCAGTACTTC. Residues: CSAKYNRSPETQYF.

This clonotype was seen at least ten times. This rearrangement joins TRBV20-1 to TRBJ2-3, with TRBD2 matching over 8 bases. CDR1 DFQATT and CDR2 SNEGSKA come from the germline V gene (reference sequence). CDR3 length: 17 residues. The junction had 15 bases not matched to a gene; V was cut back by 6 bases and J by 1 base. The CDR3 loop is CSAMGLVLAPRTDTQYF. The CDR3 nucleotides are TGCAGTGCAATGGGACTAGTCTTAGCCCCTCGCACAGATACGCAGTATTTT.

This clonotype occurred a few times. This chain uses TRBV12-3 or TRBV12-4 with TRBJ2-2; D unclear. The V gene lost 4 bases and the J gene lost 4 bases, with 16 bases spanning the gap. The CDR3 sequence is 16 residues long. CDR3 residues: CASSSGSGPSTGELFF. In DNA, the CDR3 is TGTGCCAGCAGTTCTGGTTCGGGCCCTTCCACCGGGGAGCTGTTTTTT.

This clonotype was seen a few times. A clone one base away is much larger, so this may be a read error. The chain joins TRBV6-2 or TRBV6-3 to TRBJ2-7, with D unresolved. Germline V CDR1 and CDR2: MNHEY, SVGEGT. The CDR3 extends over 11 amino acids. V lost 2 bases to trimming and J lost 3 bases, with 2 bases between them. DNA for the CDR3: TGTGCCAGCAGTTACGTCTACGAGCAGTACTTC. Its translation is CASSYVYEQYF.

This chain connects TRBV20-1 to TRBJ2-7; 13 nucleotides align to TRBD2. The CDR3 consists of 14 residues. The J segment lost 5 bases and the V segment lost 6 bases, leaving 7 bases of the junction unmatched. Germline CDR1 and CDR2: DFQATT and SNEGSKA (reference sequence). The CDR3: CSATGLAGVDEQYF. DNA for the CDR3: TGCAGTGCGACCGGACTAGCGGGAGTTGACGAGCAGTACTTC.

The genes are TRBV7-8 and TRBJ2-7; no firm D call. V lost 3 bases, J lost 7 bases, and 19 bases lay in between. CDR1 is SGHVS, CDR2 FQNEAQ, per germline. This CDR3 comprises 15 residues. The CDR3 region is CASSFDVKEFSEQYF. In DNA form, the CDR3 reads TGTGCCAGCAGCTTCGACGTAAAGGAGTTCAGTGAGCAGTACTTC.

Regarding this clonotype: Germline is not matched at one junction end, which may reflect a read error. The chain joins TRBV12-3 or TRBV12-4 to TRBJ1-5; TRBD1 is a possible D gene (6 bases). The CDR3 totals 12 residues. The CDR3 nucleotides read TGTGCCAGCAGTGGAACAGGGACTAGGCAGGATTTT. Its protein is CASSGTGTRQDF.

This clonotype was seen a few times. The rearrangement uses TRBV7-9 and TRBJ2-2; possibly TRBD1 for D (7 bases). The ends were cut back, 1 base at V and 4 bases at J, with 13 bases in the middle. The CDR3 is 16 amino acids. CDR1 and CDR2 (germline): SEHNR, FQNEAQ (reference sequence). The CDR3 spells CASSLGQGLSTGELFF. CDR3 DNA sequence: TGTGCCAGCAGCTTAGGACAGGGACTCTCCACCGGGGAGCTGTTTTTT.

The V gene is TRBV5-1, the J gene TRBJ1-4; 8 bases fit TRBD1. The CDR3 length is 16 residues. V dropped 4 bases and J dropped 1; count of bases not matched to a gene: 6. CDR1 and CDR2 from the germline V gene are SGHRS and YFSETQ. This chain's CDR3 is CASSRQGLGTNEKLFF. Here the CDR3 DNA reads TGCGCCAGCAGCAGACAGGGGTTGGGAACTAATGAAAAACTGTTTTTT.

The chain employs TRBV20-1 and TRBJ1-5; 8 positions agree with TRBD1. CDR3 length: 14 amino acids. V trimming: 1 base; J trimming: 6 bases; junction bases outside the gene matches: 5. CDR1 and CDR2 (germline): DFQATT, SNEGSKA (reference sequence). The CDR3 loop reads CSARVTGGPQPQHF. DNA of the CDR3: TGCAGTGCTAGAGTTACAGGGGGGCCTCAGCCCCAGCATTTT.

This chain connects TRBV28 to TRBJ1-5; 12 nucleotides align to TRBD1. CDR1 and CDR2 (germline): MDHEN, SYDVKM. This CDR3 has 15 amino acids. Losses at the gene ends were 4 bases for V and 5 bases for J; bases not matched to a gene: 3. CDR3 loop: CASSSGQGAHQPQHF. As DNA, the CDR3 is TGTGCCAGCAGTTCGGGACAGGGGGCCCATCAGCCCCAGCATTTT.

This chain joins TRBV20-1 and TRBJ2-5; D is perhaps TRBD1 (6 bases). Germline values: CDR1 DFQATT, CDR2 SNEGSKA (reference sequence). V dropped 6 bases and J dropped 1 base, with 12 bases sitting between them. The CDR3 loop spans 13 amino acids. The CDR3 sequence: CSASDSAQETQYF. In nucleotides, the CDR3 is TGCAGTGCATCGGACAGTGCCCAAGAGACCCAGTACTTC.

This clonotype occurred many times. The chain links TRBV9 to TRBJ2-1; D gene unclear. Germline V gene data show CDR1 as SGDLS and CDR2 as YYNGEE. Between the trimmed V and J ends, which lost 0 bases and 7 bases, there was a span of 11 bases. The CDR3 runs to 14 residues. The CDR3 region has the DNA TGTGCCAGCAGCGTAGCTGGCTCCCTGAATGAGCAGTTCTTC. Protein product: CASSVAGSLNEQFF.

In this sample, this clonotype turned up once. This sequence joins TRBV4-3 and TRBJ2-1; D not certain. The CDR3 consists of 16 residues. The V and J ends lost 0 bases and 8 bases respectively, with 17 bases between them. The germline gives CDR1 LGHNA, CDR2 YSLEER. Here the CDR3 DNA reads TGCGCCAGCAGCCAAGACAGGACCCAGAAATACTATGAGCAGTTCTTC. It yields the protein CASSQDRTQKYYEQFF.

This clonotype was seen a few times. This chain uses TRBV28 with TRBJ2-5; 7 nucleotides match TRBD2. Trimming took 7 bases from V and 3 from J; bases not matched to a gene: 5. The CDR3 length is 13 residues. Germline CDR1 MDHEN, CDR2 SYDVKM. CDR3 DNA sequence: TGTGCCAGCACGGTGGCGGGAGAAGAGACCCAGTACTTC. Protein product: CASTVAGEETQYF.

V is TRBV6-2 or TRBV6-3 and J is TRBJ1-1; D not certain. Looked up from germline, CDR1 is MNHEY and CDR2 is SVGEGT. With 7 bases removed from V and 7 bases from J, the gap between germline ends came to 10 bases. The CDR3 totals 11 residues. Here the CDR3 DNA reads TGTGCCAGCAAAGATCGATTTGAAGCTTTCTTT. Its protein product is CASKDRFEAFF.

The rearrangement links TRBV5-1 to TRBJ2-3, with D possibly being TRBD2 (5 bases). Per the germline V gene, CDR1 is SGHRS and CDR2 is YFSETQ. Trimming left V 4 bases short and J 2 bases short, with 17 bases between. This CDR3 contains 16 residues. The CDR3 nucleotides read TGCGCCAGCAGCCCAGAGGGTGATTCAACCACAGATACGCAGTATTTT. Amino acids: CASSPEGDSTTDTQYF.

The chain has TRBV10-3 and TRBJ2-5; 13 bases align to TRBD2. Germline CDR1 is ENHRY and CDR2 is SYGVKD. CDR3 size: 17 residues. J lost 5 bases, V lost 7 bases, and 13 bases had no gene match. CDR3 bases: TGTGCCATCAAGGGGACTAGCGGGGTTAGCCGAACGGAGACCCAGTACTTC. Amino acids: CAIKGTSGVSRTETQYF.

A remark on this clonotype: The junction shows a germline mismatch at one end, possibly a read error. The chain couples TRBV27 to TRBJ2-1; the D is unclear. Germline values: CDR1 MNHEY, CDR2 SMNVEV (reference sequence). The CDR3 is 12 amino acids. CDR3 in amino acids: CASSLLHGEKFF. The CDR3 DNA is TGTGCCAGCAGTTTATTGCATGGTGAGAAGTTCTTC.

V gene TRBV9 combines with J gene TRBJ1-4; 7 positions match TRBD1. Looked up from germline, CDR1 is SGDLS and CDR2 is YYNGEE. The ends lost 4 bases at V and 7 bases at J; junction bases unmatched: 10. CDR3 length: 15 amino acids. CDR3 coding DNA: TGTGCCAGCAGCCGAGGGGGACAGCCGGGTGAAAAACTGTTTTTT. Its protein product is CASSRGGQPGEKLFF.

This clonotype was counted a few times. The DNA for the CDR3 is TGTGCCAGCAGCCAAGGGACTAGCGGCCAAGAGACCCAGTACTTC. Amino acid sequence: CASSQGTSGQETQYF. This chain connects TRBV4-2 to TRBJ2-5; the match to TRBD2 covers 10 bases. CDR1 is LGHNA and CDR2 is YNFKEQ in the germline V gene. The CDR3 has 15 residues. V was clipped by 1 base and J by 1 base; unmatched bases: 0.